Listed below are T cell receptor beta chains from one sample, sequenced in a study of identical twins. In TCRdb, the 5' RACE reads were re-called with MiXCR into one record per CDR3 protein. In the table there are 400,000 to 500,000 distinct CDR3 sequences, approximately 17% of which are singletons. The sequenced sample was naive T cells sorted from blood. The receptors derive from a man aged 45-65 years in good health. Both conserved end residues are trimmed from each CDR3. D genes are given only for firm matches. Size values are once, few and many counts, or a class for expanded clones, and some rows have none.

J gene	D gene	clone size	V gene	CDR3 protein
TRBJ2-3	-	many	TRBV11-2	ASSPPLRAVGDTQY
TRBJ2-7	TRBD2	few	TRBV7-2	ASSLTSGGANEQY
TRBJ2-7	-	many	TRBV7-9	ASSTGQSYEQY
TRBJ2-5	TRBD1	few	TRBV5-1	ASSLADRGETQY
TRBJ2-7	-	-	TRBV6-2/TRBV6-3	ASSYKQGRIGEQY
TRBJ1-4	TRBD1	-	TRBV2	ASSPRVGQGEKLF
TRBJ1-4	-	-	TRBV20-1	SADTATTNEKLF
TRBJ2-5	-	-	TRBV4-2	ASSQGDGGETQY
TRBJ1-5	TRBD1	few	TRBV6-2/TRBV6-3	ASSLGRGPAQH
TRBJ2-3	TRBD2	few	TRBV7-8	ASSLYSWGGSGTDTQY
TRBJ1-6	-	many	TRBV20-1	SAPRRTDKGKSPLH
TRBJ2-7	TRBD1	-	TRBV5-1	ASSQVTGTGPSYEQY
TRBJ1-2	-	-	TRBV6-5	ASSYTPSDRANYGYT
TRBJ2-6	TRBD1	many	TRBV10-3	AISSTGTGGTPSGANVLT
TRBJ2-5	-	many	TRBV4-2	ASSPSSAAEQETQY
TRBJ2-2	TRBD1	-	TRBV9	ASSVGSGTGNTGELF
TRBJ1-1	-	-	TRBV7-2	ASSLVRAEAF